Presented here are 13 T cell receptor beta chains from one specimen sequenced in a study of blood T cell repertoires in COVID-19. Some clones are missing from TCRdb's copy, which holds only in-frame ones; the method was immunoSEQ multiplex PCR. The sample holds 160,000 or so clones, approximately 95% seen once. Specimen: peripheral blood. Every receptor here comes from a woman in her sixties or seventies with COVID-19, enrolled during active disease.

The chain combines TRBV25-1 with TRBJ2-3, with TRBD2 matching over 12 bases. CDR1 and CDR2 (germline): MGHDK, SYGVNS. The length of the CDR3 is 17 residues. V shed 3 bases and J 5 bases; nucleotides not matched to a gene: 9. CDR3: CASSEWTSGVAGDTQYF. DNA for the CDR3: TGTGCCAGCAGTGAGTGGACTAGCGGGGTGGCGGGAGATACGCAGTATTTT.

V and J are TRBV30 and TRBJ1-2; D gene uncertain. Trimming took off 5 bases at V and 4 bases at J, with 8 bases between the two ends. The CDR3 contains 11 residues. CDR1 and CDR2 from the germline V gene are GTSNPN and SVGIG (reference sequence). The CDR3 reads CAWSRIYGYTF. The CDR3 DNA reads as TGTGCCTGGTCGCGGATCTATGGCTACACCTTC.

The chain recombines TRBV6-6 with TRBJ2-3; no clear D gene. Germline lookup yields CDR1 MNHNY and CDR2 SVGAGI (reference sequence). The CDR3 is 15 residues long. V lost 2 bases and J 2 bases, leaving 11 bases between the germline ends. The CDR3 region is CASSYDHSYTDTQYF. CDR3 DNA sequence: TGTGCCAGCAGTTACGACCACAGCTACACAGATACGCAGTATTTT.

The chain couples TRBV7-8 to TRBJ1-2; no definite D call. The germline V gene encodes CDR1 SGHVS and CDR2 FQNEAQ. V was pared by 1 base and J by 8 bases, with 14 bases between. This CDR3 comprises 14 residues. CDR3 loop: CASSLGVLGEGYTF. The CDR3 DNA reads TGTGCCAGCAGCTTAGGAGTTTTGGGAGAGGGCTACACCTTC.

The chain joins TRBV4-3 to TRBJ1-3; 7 bases agree with TRBD1. Losses at the gene ends were 1 base for V and 2 bases for J; bases not matched to a gene: 8. Germline V gives CDR1 LGHNA, CDR2 YSLEER. The CDR3 runs to 17 residues. The CDR3 loop reads CASSQGTGWGTGNTIYF. CDR3 nucleotides: TGCGCCAGCAGCCAAGGGACAGGCTGGGGTACTGGAAACACCATATATTTT.

V is TRBV10-3 and J is TRBJ1-2; D gene unclear. Trimming removed 4 bases from V and 1 base from J, with 7 bases in between. Germline V lookup: CDR1 ENHRY, CDR2 SYGVKD. This CDR3 spans 13 amino acids. The CDR3 loop is CAISGVGNYGYTF. CDR3 DNA sequence: TGTGCCATCAGTGGTGTCGGTAACTATGGCTACACCTTC.

This sequence joins TRBV19 and TRBJ2-3; D is ambiguous. The CDR3 spans 12 residues. V lost 3 bases and J lost 2, with 3 bases in between. Germline CDR1 is LNHDA and CDR2 is SQIVND (reference sequence). The CDR3 loop is CASSMYTDTQYF. CDR3 nucleotide sequence: TGTGCCAGTAGTATGTACACAGATACGCAGTATTTT.

This chain links TRBV13 with TRBJ2-2; 10 bases are shared with TRBD1. The V segment lost 8 bases and the J segment 6 bases; nucleotides outside the gene matches: 9. Germline CDR1 reads PRHDT; CDR2 reads FYEKMQ (reference sequence). The CDR3 runs to 15 residues. Here the CDR3 DNA reads TGTGCCAGCTTCGGGAGCGGACAGGGGGCCGGGGAGCTGTTTTTT. Protein product: CASFGSGQGAGELFF.

The CDR3 DNA reads as TGTGCCAGCAGTTTATCGGGGGGGTGGAACACTGAAGCTTTCTTT. It specifies CASSLSGGWNTEAFF. The rearrangement links TRBV27 to TRBJ1-1; D possibly corresponds to TRBD1 (5 bases). The CDR3 length is 15 residues. Trimming pared 0 bases from V and 1 base from J, leaving 9 bases between. Germline V gene sequence: CDR1 MNHEY, CDR2 SMNVEV (reference sequence).

The V call is TRBV2, the J call TRBJ2-5; 12 nucleotides align to TRBD2. Germline loops: CDR1 SNHLY, CDR2 FYNNEI. The ends lost 4 bases at V and 5 bases at J; junction bases unmatched: 14. The CDR3 consists of 18 residues. DNA for the CDR3: TGTGCCAGCAGTGTGGCTAGCGGGGGGGCCGGGGTTCGGGAGACCCAGTACTTC. This codes for CASSVASGGAGVRETQYF.

The chain links TRBV3-1 (or the pseudogene TRBV3-2) to TRBJ2-2, with 9 bases fitting TRBD1. Germline values: CDR1 LGHDT, CDR2 YNNKEL (reference sequence). The length of the CDR3 is 15 residues. Germline trimming cut 3 bases from V and 1 base from J; bases unmatched to any gene: 0. The DNA of the CDR3 is TGTGCCAGCAGCCAGGGACAGGGGAACACCGGGGAGCTGTTTTTT. Residues: CASSQGQGNTGELFF.

V is TRBV7-9 and J is TRBJ1-4, with D possibly being TRBD1 (6 bases). The CDR3 is 15 residues long. Germline V gene data show CDR1 as SEHNR and CDR2 as FQNEAQ (reference sequence). Trimming pared 8 bases from V and 4 bases from J, leaving 17 bases between. CDR3 sequence reads: CASRDTLSFNEKLFF. CDR3 nucleotide sequence: TGTGCCAGCCGGGACACTTTGTCATTTAATGAAAAACTGTTTTTT.

The V gene is TRBV3-1 (or the pseudogene TRBV3-2), the J gene TRBJ2-1; 10 bases are a match to TRBD1. Germline V CDR1 and CDR2: LGHDT, YNNKEL (reference sequence). The CDR3 contains 17 residues. Trimming took 4 bases from V and 4 from J; bases not matched to a gene: 10. In DNA form, the CDR3 reads TGTGCCAGCAGCCGGACACTGGACAGGGGGTTATACAATGAGCAGTTCTTC. Translation: CASSRTLDRGLYNEQFF.